The 25 T cell receptor beta chains below all came from one sample that was sequenced in a study of shared clonotypes between healthy human individuals. Generated by immunoSEQ multiplex PCR, the TCRdb table keeps only in-frame clones and is missing some. The sample carries some 2,500,000 clones, approximately 93% recorded once. Sequenced input: naive CD4+ T cells from PBMCs. This sample's subset: CD45RA+ positively selected. The receptors stem from a man younger than 35 in good health. Some clones in this sample may be carry-over from other donors' samples.

The V call is TRBV5-1, the J call TRBJ2-7; TRBD2 aligns across 7 bases. Trimming at V came to 0 bases and at J to 5 bases, leaving 8 bases not matched to a gene. Germline-derived CDR1 and CDR2 are SGHRS and YFSETQ. The CDR3 loop spans 15 amino acids. CDR3 region: CASSLELREWDEQYF. In nucleotides, the CDR3 is TGCGCCAGCAGCTTGGAGTTGCGGGAGTGGGACGAGCAGTACTTC.

J is TRBJ2-7 and V is TRBV30; 7 positions agree with TRBD2. With V trimmed by 3 bases and J by 2 bases, 10 bases remained unmatched. Germline CDR1 is GTSNPN and CDR2 is SVGIG (reference sequence). The CDR3 consists of 15 residues. The CDR3 region is CAWSRTGLGPYEQYF. The CDR3 DNA reads as TGTGCCTGGAGCCGAACAGGACTAGGGCCCTACGAGCAGTACTTC.

This chain connects TRBV5-4 to TRBJ2-3; D not certain. V gave up 2 bases and J gave up 2 bases, with 9 bases separating them. The CDR3 runs to 14 residues. Germline V gene data show CDR1 as SGHNT and CDR2 as YYREEE (reference sequence). CDR3 residues: CASSLASITDTQYF. The CDR3 nucleotides read TGTGCCAGCAGCTTAGCATCCATCACAGATACGCAGTATTTT.

This chain connects TRBV14 to TRBJ2-5, with unresolved D. Germline V lookup: CDR1 SGHDN, CDR2 FVKESK. Trimming pared 0 bases from V and 5 bases from J, leaving 10 bases between. The CDR3 loop spans 14 amino acids. CDR3 sequence reads: CASSQEWALETQYF. In nucleotides, the CDR3 is TGTGCCAGCAGCCAAGAATGGGCGTTGGAGACCCAGTACTTC.

The chain links TRBV30 to TRBJ2-1; 8 nucleotides agree with TRBD1. After removal of 3 bases from V and 6 bases from J, the junction contained 13 bases not matched to a gene. The CDR3 has 16 residues. Germline V gene lookup returns CDR1 GTSNPN and CDR2 SVGIG (reference sequence). CDR3 protein: CAWSPDRTGTFNEQFF. The CDR3 nucleotides read TGTGCCTGGAGCCCTGACCGGACAGGGACCTTCAATGAGCAGTTCTTC.

This chain links TRBV28 with TRBJ2-5, with D perhaps matching TRBD1 (5 bases). This CDR3 region has 13 residues. V was shortened by 2 bases and J by 7 bases, with 11 bases between the two germline ends. Germline assignment: CDR1 MDHEN and CDR2 SYDVKM. The CDR3 region has the DNA TGTGCCAGCAGTTTACAGGGTACCGGGACCCAGTACTTC. Amino acid sequence: CASSLQGTGTQYF.

Note on this clone: This specimen includes other DNA sequences encoding the same CDR3. The chain carries TRBV28 and TRBJ1-2; maybe TRBD1 (5 bases). The ends were cut back, 2 bases at V and 4 bases at J, with 20 bases in the middle. Germline values: CDR1 MDHEN, CDR2 SYDVKM. This CDR3 region has 17 residues. CDR3 loop: CASSLPTEELGTYGYTF. CDR3 DNA: TGTGCCAGCAGTTTACCGACAGAAGAATTGGGGACCTATGGCTACACCTTC.

The chain combines TRBV5-6 with TRBJ2-1; no reliable D call. V shed 0 bases and J shed 9 bases, with 13 bases lying between them. The germline CDR1 and CDR2 sequences are SGHDT and YYEEEE. The CDR3 is made up of 14 amino acids. The CDR3, as DNA: TGTGCCAGCAGCTTGGGTTTGATGGCCAGTGAGCAGTTCTTC. Amino acids: CASSLGLMASEQFF.

CDR3 region: CASSYGPIGEQYF. The CDR3 DNA reads as TGTGCCAGCAGTTACGGGCCAATCGGCGAGCAGTACTTC. The chain is built from TRBV6-5 and TRBJ2-7; D remains ambiguous. The CDR3 length is 13 residues. Per germline, CDR1 MNHEY and CDR2 SVGAGI. Deletions cut 2 bases from V and 6 bases from J, with 11 bases between.

V is TRBV10-3 and J is TRBJ2-7; 10 nucleotides align to TRBD1. Unmatched junction bases numbered 9, after V lost 11 bases and J lost 2 bases. The CDR3 is 14 residues long. The germline V gene has CDR1 ENHRY and CDR2 SYGVKD. Here the CDR3 reads CAAALGQGAYEQYF. The CDR3 DNA follows: TGTGCCGCGGCGCTCGGACAGGGGGCCTACGAGCAGTACTTC.

V is TRBV5-4 and J is TRBJ2-3; D is perhaps TRBD1 (5 bases). The CDR3 runs to 17 residues. The V end lost 0 bases, the J end lost 0 bases, and 14 bases lay between the germline ends. Germline CDR1 is SGHNT and CDR2 is YYREEE (reference sequence). The CDR3 reads CASSLARTSTSTDTQYF. In nucleotides, the CDR3 is TGTGCCAGCAGCTTGGCCCGGACATCAACTAGCACAGATACGCAGTATTTT.

The chain uses TRBV7-3 and TRBJ2-3; 10 bases map to TRBD2. Germline V CDR1 and CDR2: SGHTA, FQGTGA. Trimming took 5 bases from V and 4 from J; bases not matched to a gene: 9. There are 16 residues in the CDR3. CDR3 nucleotide sequence: TGTGCCAGCAGCGCCCGACTAGCGGGTAGGGCAGATACGCAGTATTTT. This codes for CASSARLAGRADTQYF.

The chain has TRBV6-5 and TRBJ1-1; D is undetermined. CDR1 is MNHEY and CDR2 is SVGAGI in the germline V gene. Trimming stripped 7 bases from V and 8 bases from J, with 14 bases between. The CDR3 consists of 12 residues. The CDR3 DNA reads as TGTGCCAGCACCCAACGAGGAGGGGAAGCTTTCTTT. Amino acid sequence: CASTQRGGEAFF.

The chain combines TRBV6-6 with TRBJ2-7; 8 bases fit TRBD1. The CDR3 loop spans 14 amino acids. Looked up from germline, CDR1 is MNHNY and CDR2 is SVGAGI (reference sequence). The trim removed 4 bases at V and 2 bases at J, leaving 4 bases unmatched. The chain's CDR3 is CASSWGQAAYEQYF. In DNA, the CDR3 is TGTGCCAGCAGTTGGGGACAGGCAGCCTACGAGCAGTACTTC.

V and J are TRBV6-5 and TRBJ2-2, with D uncertain. Germline assignment: CDR1 MNHEY and CDR2 SVGAGI. V was trimmed by 5 bases and J by 6 bases, leaving 16 bases between them. This CDR3 spans 15 amino acids. CDR3 DNA sequence: TGTGCCAGCAGTCGCCGCCGCGAAGGATCCGGGGAGCTGTTTTTT. It specifies CASSRRREGSGELFF.

Concerning this clone: Other DNA variants within this sample encode the same CDR3. The CDR3 loop reads CASSVLGDQPQHF. As DNA, the CDR3 is TGTGCCAGCAGTGTTCTAGGGGATCAGCCCCAGCATTTT. The chain is built from TRBV6-4 and TRBJ1-5; the D gene is possibly TRBD1 (5 bases). CDR1 and CDR2 (germline): MRHNA, SNTAGT. This CDR3 region has 13 residues. V lost 4 bases and J 5 bases, leaving 9 bases between the germline ends.

This chain joins TRBV6-5 and TRBJ1-1; D is unresolved. V was clipped by 5 bases and J by 7 bases, with 11 bases between them. Germline V gives CDR1 MNHEY, CDR2 SVGAGI. The CDR3 spans 12 residues. Here the CDR3 DNA reads TGTGCCAGCAGTACGGGAGGCGGTGAAGCTTTCTTT. Translation: CASSTGGGEAFF.

The chain recombines TRBV2 with TRBJ1-2; TRBD1 aligns across 7 bases. The V segment lost 6 bases and the J segment 13 bases; nucleotides outside the gene matches: 11. CDR3 length: 12 residues. The V gene's germline CDR1 is SNHLY and CDR2 FYNNEI. The CDR3 nucleotides are TGTGCCAGCAGGTTGGACCAAACAGGGGCCACCTTC. This gives the protein CASRLDQTGATF.

The V and J genes are TRBV7-2 and TRBJ2-1; 13 bases match TRBD2. The length of the CDR3 is 15 residues. Unmatched junction bases numbered 6, after V lost 4 bases and J lost 9 bases. The germline gives CDR1 SGHTA, CDR2 FQGNSA. The CDR3 nucleotides are TGTGCCAGCAGCTATGGACTAGCGGGAGTGGGTGAGCAGTTCTTC. Translating gives CASSYGLAGVGEQFF.

V is TRBV2 and J is TRBJ2-4; D is unclear. CDR1 and CDR2 (germline): SNHLY, FYNNEI. Deletions cut 2 bases from V and 5 bases from J, with 7 bases between. The CDR3 has 13 residues. CDR3 residues: CASSENAENIQYF. CDR3 bases: TGTGCCAGCAGTGAAAACGCGGAAAACATTCAGTACTTC.

The table lists this clone with a count of one. This rearrangement joins TRBV28 to TRBJ2-1; unclear D gene. Trimming removed 3 bases at V and 12 bases at J, with 9 bases between. The CDR3 covers 11 residues. The germline CDR1 and CDR2 sequences are MDHEN and SYDVKM. The CDR3 region is CASSFQRGQFF. CDR3 DNA: TGTGCCAGCAGTTTTCAGAGAGGGCAGTTCTTC.

In its sample, this clone was seen once. The chain employs TRBV27 and TRBJ2-3; no clear D. The CDR3 runs to 14 residues. V was shortened by 5 bases and J by 2 bases, with 11 bases between the two germline ends. CDR1 is MNHEY, CDR2 SMNVEV, per germline (reference sequence). The CDR3 protein is CASSPLIVTDTQYF. CDR3 sequence (DNA): TGTGCCAGCAGTCCCTTGATAGTCACAGATACGCAGTATTTT.

The chain joins TRBV6-5 to TRBJ2-3; a weak D match, TRBD2 (7 bases). The CDR3 covers 16 residues. Germline values: CDR1 MNHEY, CDR2 SVGAGI. The V end was cut by 0 bases, the J end by 5 bases, with 15 bases between. CDR3 nucleotide sequence: TGTGCCAGCAGTTACTCGATCGGGGGGCGGCAAGATACGCAGTATTTT. Protein: CASSYSIGGRQDTQYF.

The count of this clone is one. The chain's CDR3 is CASSSNPSANTGELFF. CDR3 coding DNA: TGTGCCAGCAGCTCGAACCCTAGCGCGAACACCGGGGAGCTGTTTTTT. The gene calls are TRBV7-3 and TRBJ2-2; possible D gene TRBD2, 6 bases. This CDR3 region has 16 residues. Germline V lookup: CDR1 SGHTA, CDR2 FQGTGA. The germline V and J ends were trimmed by 4 bases and 0 bases, with 12 bases remaining between them. Filled out from reference TRBV7-3 and TRBJ2-2, the complete variable domain reads GAGVSQTPSNKVTEKGKYVELRCDPISGHTALYWYRQSLGQGPEFLIYFQGTGAADDSGLPNDRFFAVRPEGSVSTLKIQRTERGDSAVYLCASSSNPSANTGELFFGEGSRLTVL.

The chain carries TRBV18 and TRBJ1-1; D gene unclear. This CDR3 is built from 16 residues. With 2 bases removed from V and 1 base from J, the gap between germline ends came to 14 bases. Germline lookup yields CDR1 KGHSH and CDR2 LQKENI. CDR3 amino acids: CASSPFQGNKNTEAFF. The CDR3 DNA reads TGTGCCAGCTCACCATTCCAAGGGAACAAGAACACTGAAGCTTTCTTT. The complete variable domain, with remaining parts taken from reference TRBV18 and TRBJ1-1, reads NAGVMQNPRHLVRRRGQEARLRCSPMKGHSHVYWYRQLPEEGLKFMVYLQKENIIDESGMPKERFSAEFPKEGPSILRIQQVVRGDSAAYFCASSPFQGNKNTEAFFGQGTRLTVV.